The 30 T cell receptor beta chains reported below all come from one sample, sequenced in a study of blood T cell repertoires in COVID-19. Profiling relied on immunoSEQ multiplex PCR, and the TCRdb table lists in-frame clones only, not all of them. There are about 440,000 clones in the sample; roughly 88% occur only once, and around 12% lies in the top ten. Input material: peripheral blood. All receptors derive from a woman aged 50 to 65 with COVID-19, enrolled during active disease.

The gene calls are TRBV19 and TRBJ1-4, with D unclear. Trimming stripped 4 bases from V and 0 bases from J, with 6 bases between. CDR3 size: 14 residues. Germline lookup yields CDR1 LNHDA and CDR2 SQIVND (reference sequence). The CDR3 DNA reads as TGTGCCAGTAGTACGAGATCAACTAATGAAAAACTGTTTTTT. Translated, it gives CASSTRSTNEKLFF.

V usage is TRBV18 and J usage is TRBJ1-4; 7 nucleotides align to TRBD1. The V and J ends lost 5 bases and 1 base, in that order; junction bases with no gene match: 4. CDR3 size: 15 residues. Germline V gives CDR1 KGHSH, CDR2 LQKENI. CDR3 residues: CASSSSGGTNEKLFF. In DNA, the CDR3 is TGTGCCAGCTCATCCTCAGGGGGAACTAATGAAAAACTGTTTTTT.

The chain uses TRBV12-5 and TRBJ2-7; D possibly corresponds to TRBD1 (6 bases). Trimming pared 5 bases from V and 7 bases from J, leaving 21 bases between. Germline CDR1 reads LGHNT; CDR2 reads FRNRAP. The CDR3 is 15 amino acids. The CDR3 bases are TGTGCTAGTGGTCTACCCGAACAGGGAATAGGGGAGCAGTACTTC. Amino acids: CASGLPEQGIGEQYF.

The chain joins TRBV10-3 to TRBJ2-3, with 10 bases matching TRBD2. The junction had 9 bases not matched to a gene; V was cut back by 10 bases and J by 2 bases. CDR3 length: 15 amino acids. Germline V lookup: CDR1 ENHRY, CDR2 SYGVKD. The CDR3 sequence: CATSRTSGDTDTQYF. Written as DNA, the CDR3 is TGTGCCACCTCAAGAACTAGCGGGGACACAGATACGCAGTATTTT.

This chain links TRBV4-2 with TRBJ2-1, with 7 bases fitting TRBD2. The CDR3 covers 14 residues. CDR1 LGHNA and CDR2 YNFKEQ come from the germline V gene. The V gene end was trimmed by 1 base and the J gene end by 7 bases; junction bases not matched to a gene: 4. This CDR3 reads CASSQVLARNEQFF. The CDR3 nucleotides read TGTGCCAGCAGCCAAGTACTAGCGAGAAATGAGCAGTTCTTC.

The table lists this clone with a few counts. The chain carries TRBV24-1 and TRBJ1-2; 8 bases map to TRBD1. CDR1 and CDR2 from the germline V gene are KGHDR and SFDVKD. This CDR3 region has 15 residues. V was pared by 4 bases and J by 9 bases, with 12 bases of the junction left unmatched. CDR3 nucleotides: TGTGCCACCAGTGACCCCTCAACAGGGGGTGGGAGCTACACCTTC. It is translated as CATSDPSTGGGSYTF.

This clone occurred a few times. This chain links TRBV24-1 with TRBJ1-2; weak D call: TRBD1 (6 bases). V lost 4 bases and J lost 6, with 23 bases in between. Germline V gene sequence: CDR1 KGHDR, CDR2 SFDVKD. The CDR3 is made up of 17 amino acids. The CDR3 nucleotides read TGTGCCACCAGTGAGGGATGGGGCGCTACAGGGTCGGATGGCTACACCTTC. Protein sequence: CATSEGWGATGSDGYTF.

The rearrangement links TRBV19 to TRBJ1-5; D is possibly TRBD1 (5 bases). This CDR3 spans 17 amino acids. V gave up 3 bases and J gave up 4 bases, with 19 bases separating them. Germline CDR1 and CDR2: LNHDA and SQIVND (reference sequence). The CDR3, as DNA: TGTGCCAGTAGTATTGGTGGGGCCTCCTGGGAAAATCAGCCCCAGCATTTT. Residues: CASSIGGASWENQPQHF.

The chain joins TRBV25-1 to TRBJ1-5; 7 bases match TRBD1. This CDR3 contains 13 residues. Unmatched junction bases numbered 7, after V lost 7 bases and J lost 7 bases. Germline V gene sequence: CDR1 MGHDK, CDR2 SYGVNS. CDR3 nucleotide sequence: TGTGCCAGCAACAGGGGCGAAGGGCAGCCCCAGCATTTT. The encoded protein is CASNRGEGQPQHF.

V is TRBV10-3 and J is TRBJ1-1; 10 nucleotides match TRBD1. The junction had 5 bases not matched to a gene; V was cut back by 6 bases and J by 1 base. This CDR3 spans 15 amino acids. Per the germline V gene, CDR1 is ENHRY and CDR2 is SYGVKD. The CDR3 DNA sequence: TGTGCCATCAGGGAACGGACAGGGGGGAACACTGAAGCTTTCTTT. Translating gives CAIRERTGGNTEAFF.

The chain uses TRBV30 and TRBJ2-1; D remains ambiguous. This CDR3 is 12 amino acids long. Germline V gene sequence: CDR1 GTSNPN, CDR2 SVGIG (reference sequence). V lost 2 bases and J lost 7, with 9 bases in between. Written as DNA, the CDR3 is TGTGCCTGGAGTTTGACTTTAAATGAGCAGTTCTTC. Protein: CAWSLTLNEQFF.

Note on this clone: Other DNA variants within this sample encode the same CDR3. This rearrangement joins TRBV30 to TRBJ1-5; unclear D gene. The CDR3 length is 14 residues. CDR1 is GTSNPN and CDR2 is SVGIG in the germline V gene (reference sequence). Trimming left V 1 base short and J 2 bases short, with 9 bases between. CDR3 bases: TGTGCCTGGAGTGGGGGAGGCGGCAATCAGCCCCAGCATTTT. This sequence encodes CAWSGGGGNQPQHF.

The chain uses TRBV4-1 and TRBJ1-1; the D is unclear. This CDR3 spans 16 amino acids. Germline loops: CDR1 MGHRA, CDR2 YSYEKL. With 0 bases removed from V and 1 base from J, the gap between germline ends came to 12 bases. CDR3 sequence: CASSQDQGVPNTEAFF. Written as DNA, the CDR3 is TGCGCCAGCAGCCAAGATCAAGGAGTTCCGAACACTGAAGCTTTCTTT.

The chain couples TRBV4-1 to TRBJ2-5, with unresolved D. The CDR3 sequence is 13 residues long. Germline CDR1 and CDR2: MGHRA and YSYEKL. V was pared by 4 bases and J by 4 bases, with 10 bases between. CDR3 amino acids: CASSPSPGETQYF. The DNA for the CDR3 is TGCGCCAGCAGCCCCTCCCCCGGAGAGACCCAGTACTTC.

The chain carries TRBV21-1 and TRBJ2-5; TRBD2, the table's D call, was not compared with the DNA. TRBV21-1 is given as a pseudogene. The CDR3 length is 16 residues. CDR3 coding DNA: TGTGCCAGCAGCGACTGCCTAGCGGGGTCGATTGAGACCCAGTACTTC. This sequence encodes CASSDCLAGSIETQYF.

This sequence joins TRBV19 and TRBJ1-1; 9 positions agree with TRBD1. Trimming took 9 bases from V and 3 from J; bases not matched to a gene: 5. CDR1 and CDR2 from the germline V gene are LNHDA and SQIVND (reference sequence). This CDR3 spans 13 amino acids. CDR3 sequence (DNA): TGTGCCAGCCAAGACAGGGGGGACACTGAAGCTTTCTTT. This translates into CASQDRGDTEAFF.

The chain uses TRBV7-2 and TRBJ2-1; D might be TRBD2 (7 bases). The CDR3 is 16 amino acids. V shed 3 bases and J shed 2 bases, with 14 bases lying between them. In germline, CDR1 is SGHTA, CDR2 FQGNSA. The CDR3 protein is CASSFTAGATYNEQFF. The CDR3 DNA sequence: TGTGCCAGCAGCTTTACTGCGGGGGCCACCTACAATGAGCAGTTCTTC. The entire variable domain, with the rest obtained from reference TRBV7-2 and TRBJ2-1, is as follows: GAGVSQSPSNKVTEKGKDVELRCDPISGHTALYWYRQSLGQGLEFLIYFQGNSAPDKSGLPSDRFSAERTGGSVSTLTIQRTQQEDSAVYLCASSFTAGATYNEQFFGPGTRLTVL.

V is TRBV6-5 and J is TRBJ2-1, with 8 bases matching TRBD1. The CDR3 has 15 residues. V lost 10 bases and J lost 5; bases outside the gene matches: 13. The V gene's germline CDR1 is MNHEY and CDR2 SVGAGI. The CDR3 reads CAIRTGNKVHNEQFF. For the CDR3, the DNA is TGTGCCATCAGGACAGGGAATAAGGTCCACAATGAGCAGTTCTTC.

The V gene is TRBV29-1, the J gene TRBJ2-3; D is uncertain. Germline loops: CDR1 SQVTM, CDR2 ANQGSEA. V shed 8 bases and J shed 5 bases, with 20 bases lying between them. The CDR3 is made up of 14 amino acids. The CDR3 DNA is TGCAGCACCCGACAATCTGAGATGAAAGATACGCAGTATTTT. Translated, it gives CSTRQSEMKDTQYF.

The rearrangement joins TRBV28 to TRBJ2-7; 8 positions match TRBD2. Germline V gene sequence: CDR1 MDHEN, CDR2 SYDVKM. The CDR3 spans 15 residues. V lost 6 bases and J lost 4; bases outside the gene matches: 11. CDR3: CASRPPGSGGYEQYF. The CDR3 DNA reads TGTGCCAGCAGACCCCCAGGGAGCGGGGGTTACGAGCAGTACTTC.

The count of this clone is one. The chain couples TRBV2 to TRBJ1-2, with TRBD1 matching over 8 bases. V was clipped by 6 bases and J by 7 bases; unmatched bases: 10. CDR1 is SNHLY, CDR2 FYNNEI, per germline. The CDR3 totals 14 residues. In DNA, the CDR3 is TGTGCCAGCAGCCTAGGACAGGGAACGATTGGCTACACCTTC. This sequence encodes CASSLGQGTIGYTF.

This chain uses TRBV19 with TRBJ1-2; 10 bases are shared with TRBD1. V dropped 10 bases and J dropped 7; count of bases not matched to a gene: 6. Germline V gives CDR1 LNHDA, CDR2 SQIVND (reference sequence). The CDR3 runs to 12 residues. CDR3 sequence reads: CATKTGGLGYTF. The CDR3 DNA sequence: TGTGCCACCAAGACAGGGGGCCTTGGCTACACCTTC.

The CDR3 DNA follows: TGTGCCAGCAGCTTGGCCCCGGGTCCAAGCAATCAGCCCCAGCATTTT. Translation gives CASSLAPGPSNQPQHF. The chain combines TRBV5-5 with TRBJ1-5; no firm D call. Between the trimmed V and J ends, which lost 0 bases and 1 base, there was a span of 11 bases. Germline CDR1 reads SGHKS; CDR2 reads YYEKEE (reference sequence). There are 16 residues in the CDR3.

CDR3 region: CASSTDAGGWETQYF. The CDR3 bases are TGTGCCAGCAGTACAGATGCGGGGGGCTGGGAGACCCAGTACTTC. V usage is TRBV3-1 (or the pseudogene TRBV3-2) and J usage is TRBJ2-5, with 8 nucleotides matching TRBD2. CDR1 LGHDT and CDR2 YNNKEL come from the germline V gene (reference sequence). V was clipped by 6 bases and J by 5 bases; unmatched bases: 11. CDR3 size: 15 residues.

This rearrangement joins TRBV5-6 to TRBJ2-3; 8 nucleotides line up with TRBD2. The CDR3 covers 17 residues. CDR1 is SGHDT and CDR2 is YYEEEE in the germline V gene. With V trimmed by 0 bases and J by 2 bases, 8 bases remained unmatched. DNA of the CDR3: TGTGCCAGCAGCTTGGCCGGGAGGGGAAGCTACACAGATACGCAGTATTTT. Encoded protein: CASSLAGRGSYTDTQYF.

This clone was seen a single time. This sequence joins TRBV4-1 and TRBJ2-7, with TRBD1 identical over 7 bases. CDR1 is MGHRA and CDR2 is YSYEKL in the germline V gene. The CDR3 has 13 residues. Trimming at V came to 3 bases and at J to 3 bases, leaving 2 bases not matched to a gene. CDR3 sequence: CASSHRTGYEQYF. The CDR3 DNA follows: TGCGCCAGCAGCCACCGGACAGGCTACGAGCAGTACTTC.

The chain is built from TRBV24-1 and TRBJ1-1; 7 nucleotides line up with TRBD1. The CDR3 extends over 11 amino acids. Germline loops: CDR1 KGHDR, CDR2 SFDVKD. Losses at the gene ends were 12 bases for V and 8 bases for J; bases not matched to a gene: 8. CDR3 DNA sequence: TGTGCCGCCGGGACAGAATGGGAAGCTTTCTTT. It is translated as CAAGTEWEAFF.

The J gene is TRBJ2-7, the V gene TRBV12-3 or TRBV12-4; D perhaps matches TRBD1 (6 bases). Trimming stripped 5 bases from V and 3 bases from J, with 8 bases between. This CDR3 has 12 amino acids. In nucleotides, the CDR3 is TGTGCCAGCAGTGGACAGCTCTACGAGCAGTACTTC. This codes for CASSGQLYEQYF.

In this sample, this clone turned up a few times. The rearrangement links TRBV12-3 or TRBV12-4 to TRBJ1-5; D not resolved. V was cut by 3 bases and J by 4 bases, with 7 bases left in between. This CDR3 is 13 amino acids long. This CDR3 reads CASSLAGNQPQHF. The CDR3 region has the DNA TGTGCCAGCAGTTTGGCGGGGAATCAGCCCCAGCATTTT.

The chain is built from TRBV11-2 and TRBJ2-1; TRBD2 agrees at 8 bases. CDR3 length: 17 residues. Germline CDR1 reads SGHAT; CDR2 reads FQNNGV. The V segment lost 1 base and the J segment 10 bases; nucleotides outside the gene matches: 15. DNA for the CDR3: TGTGCCAGCAGCTTAGGGTACAGGACTAGCACAACCGGGGAGCAGTTCTTC. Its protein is CASSLGYRTSTTGEQFF.